This entry features one T cell receptor beta chain sequence. The CDR3 extends over 18 amino acids. The V gene end was trimmed by 4 bases and the J gene end by 6 bases; junction bases not matched to a gene: 18. Germline V CDR1 and CDR2: LGHDT, YNNKEL (reference sequence). This sample stems from a study of blood T cell repertoires in COVID-19. Study at large: Collection of acute and convalescent COVID-19 samples took place in the United States, Italy and Spain. Sources were T cells, B-cell-depleted T cells, or PBMCs; the material itself was cDNA or gDNA.

Clones were read by immunoSEQ multiplex PCR, and TCRdb kept only the in-frame ones, dropping some. The table includes 270,000 or so clones, approximately 84% detected once. This receptor was identified in a human donor with COVID-19, enrolled during active disease. The donor label of this sample is uncertain. The sequencing input was peripheral blood. The genes are TRBV3-1 (or the pseudogene TRBV3-2) and TRBJ2-3, with TRBD2 matching 8 bases. CDR3: CASSLGPWSGRPQDTQYF. The CDR3 nucleotides are TGTGCCAGCAGCCTGGGTCCCTGGAGCGGGAGACCTCAGGATACGCAGTATTTT.